The next 20 T cell receptor beta chains were all read from a single sample in a study of cytomegalovirus exposure and HLA in healthy donors. Vbeta (60) and Jbeta (13) primers were used in the PCR. TCRdb keeps only in-frame clones here, not all; method: immunoSEQ multiplex PCR. Counted here are under 200,000 clones, 65% to 90% occurring once; the ten biggest clones make up roughly 6.7%. Source material: PBMCs. The source is a man between 40 and 49 years old in good health and CMV-seropositive.

The chain combines TRBV5-6 with TRBJ2-1; 7 bases are a match to TRBD1. V dropped 6 bases and J dropped 6; count of bases not matched to a gene: 6. Germline V gene sequence: CDR1 SGHDT, CDR2 YYEEEE. This CDR3 is built from 13 residues. CDR3 nucleotides: TGTGCCAGCACCCGACAGGGTATCAATGAGCAGTTCTTC. Amino acids: CASTRQGINEQFF.

This clone has only one observation. V and J are TRBV15 and TRBJ1-2; 7 nucleotides line up with TRBD1. Germline V gene lookup returns CDR1 LNHNV and CDR2 YYDKDF (reference sequence). This CDR3 contains 15 residues. The ends lost 0 bases at V and 5 bases at J; junction bases unmatched: 6. CDR3 DNA: TGTGCCACCAGCAGAGACACCGGGACAGAATATGGCTACACCTTC. This sequence encodes CATSRDTGTEYGYTF. The variable domain in full, with the rest retrieved from reference TRBV15 and TRBJ1-2, is DAMVIQNPRYQVTQFGKPVTLSCSQTLNHNVMYWYQQKSSQAPKLLFHYYDKDFNNEADTPDNFQSRRPNTSFCFLDIRSPGLGDTAMYLCATSRDTGTEYGYTFGSGTRLTVV.

The chain uses TRBV19 and TRBJ2-2; 7 positions agree with TRBD1. From germline, CDR1 is LNHDA and CDR2 SQIVND (reference sequence). The CDR3 runs to 15 residues. J lost 6 bases, V lost 6 bases, and 10 bases had no gene match. CDR3 bases: TGTGCCAGTAGCAACGACAGGGTGTTGGCCGGGGAGCTGTTTTTT. Encoded protein: CASSNDRVLAGELFF.

This sequence joins TRBV19 and TRBJ2-3; D possibly corresponds to TRBD2 (5 bases). Germline CDR1 and CDR2: LNHDA and SQIVND (reference sequence). The CDR3 length is 14 residues. The V gene lost 2 bases and the J gene lost 4 bases, with 10 bases spanning the gap. The CDR3 DNA is TGTGCCAGTAGTATATCGGGAAACGCAGATACGCAGTATTTT. It codes for CASSISGNADTQYF.

V and J are TRBV18 and TRBJ2-5; TRBD1 aligns across 9 bases. The V and J ends lost 5 bases and 1 base, in that order; junction bases with no gene match: 2. Germline loops: CDR1 KGHSH, CDR2 LQKENI. CDR3 size: 14 residues. This chain's CDR3 is CASSKGQGQETQYF. The CDR3 nucleotides are TGTGCCAGCTCAAAGGGACAGGGCCAAGAGACCCAGTACTTC.

V usage is TRBV29-1 and J usage is TRBJ2-1, with 11 bases that match TRBD1. Trimming at V came to 0 bases and at J to 7 bases, leaving 5 bases not matched to a gene. The CDR3 extends over 15 amino acids. CDR1 and CDR2 from the germline V gene are SQVTM and ANQGSEA. The CDR3 protein is CSVEDPDRGLNEQFF. CDR3 nucleotides: TGCAGCGTTGAAGACCCGGACAGGGGGCTGAATGAGCAGTTCTTC.

This chain connects TRBV7-2 to TRBJ1-1; TRBD1 agrees at 7 bases. V gave up 1 base and J gave up 1 base; unmatched junction bases: 6. Germline CDR1 SGHTA, CDR2 FQGNSA. The CDR3 length is 16 residues. Here the CDR3 DNA reads TGTGCCAGCAGCTTAGATCTGGGACAGCAGAACACTGAAGCTTTCTTT. Translating it yields CASSLDLGQQNTEAFF.

The V and J genes are TRBV15 and TRBJ2-3; 8 nucleotides align to TRBD2. CDR3 size: 15 residues. Germline trimming cut 4 bases from V and 11 bases from J; bases unmatched to any gene: 14. Per germline, CDR1 LNHNV and CDR2 YYDKDF (reference sequence). The CDR3 sequence: CATSILRGAGHGQYF. Here the CDR3 DNA reads TGTGCCACCAGCATTTTGCGGGGGGCCGGTCATGGGCAGTATTTT.

V gene TRBV5-1 combines with J gene TRBJ1-1; 9 bases match TRBD1. Per germline, CDR1 SGHRS and CDR2 YFSETQ. This CDR3 has 15 amino acids. The ends lost 4 bases at V and 1 base at J; junction bases unmatched: 5. The CDR3 loop reads CASSALQGANTEAFF. Here the CDR3 DNA reads TGCGCCAGCAGCGCCCTACAGGGGGCGAACACTGAAGCTTTCTTT.

The chain has TRBV27 and TRBJ1-5, with TRBD1 matching over 7 bases. The J segment lost 0 bases and the V segment lost 8 bases, leaving 4 bases of the junction unmatched. The length of the CDR3 is 14 residues. Germline CDR1 MNHEY, CDR2 SMNVEV (reference sequence). The CDR3, as DNA: TGTGCCAGCGGAACAGGGGTTAGCAATCAGCCCCAGCATTTT. This encodes CASGTGVSNQPQHF.

The chain joins TRBV19 to TRBJ2-5; D possibly corresponds to TRBD1 (5 bases). V was shortened by 3 bases and J by 1 base, with 9 bases between the two germline ends. Germline loops: CDR1 LNHDA, CDR2 SQIVND (reference sequence). The CDR3 has 14 residues. Here the CDR3 DNA reads TGTGCCAGTAGTATTCAGGGTCCCCAAGAGACCCAGTACTTC. Amino acid sequence: CASSIQGPQETQYF.

This clone appeared a few times. The chain joins TRBV6-4 to TRBJ1-1, with 7 bases matching TRBD1. V was pared by 9 bases and J by 9 bases, with 10 bases of the junction left unmatched. The germline V gene encodes CDR1 MRHNA and CDR2 SNTAGT. The CDR3 consists of 12 residues. The CDR3 reads CAREKGAVKAFF. DNA of the CDR3: TGTGCCAGAGAAAAGGGGGCGGTGAAAGCTTTCTTT.

The gene calls are TRBV9 and TRBJ2-3; 9 positions match TRBD2. Per the germline V gene, CDR1 is SGDLS and CDR2 is YYNGEE. The CDR3 length is 16 residues. The V segment lost 4 bases and the J segment 4 bases; nucleotides outside the gene matches: 10. The CDR3 loop is CASSTRLAGSPDTQYF. CDR3 nucleotide sequence: TGTGCCAGCAGCACGCGCCTAGCGGGGTCCCCAGATACGCAGTATTTT.

The rearrangement links TRBV20-1 to TRBJ2-7; D is ambiguous. Germline V gives CDR1 DFQATT, CDR2 SNEGSKA (reference sequence). The CDR3 has 9 amino acids. Trimming pared 6 bases from V and 7 bases from J, leaving 7 bases between. The CDR3 region is CSAVGEQYF. CDR3 nucleotides: TGCAGTGCCGTCGGGGAGCAGTACTTC.

The genes are TRBV13 and TRBJ2-7; D not certain. Per the germline V gene, CDR1 is PRHDT and CDR2 is FYEKMQ (reference sequence). The CDR3 totals 14 residues. V gave up 5 bases and J gave up 2 bases, with 13 bases separating them. The CDR3 loop is CASSRYDTAYEQYF. CDR3 DNA sequence: TGTGCCAGCAGCAGATACGACACAGCCTACGAGCAGTACTTC.

A single count supports this clone. The chain combines TRBV4-1 with TRBJ2-5; 7 bases match TRBD2. This CDR3 is built from 15 residues. Germline CDR1 MGHRA, CDR2 YSYEKL. V lost 4 bases, J lost 2 bases, and 7 bases stayed unmatched. Written as DNA, the CDR3 is TGCGCCAGCAGCCCTGAACGGGGGGTACAAGAGACCCAGTACTTC. Its protein is CASSPERGVQETQYF.

V gene TRBV6-1 combines with J gene TRBJ2-5; a weak D match, TRBD2 (6 bases). The CDR3 runs 14 residues. V was pared by 2 bases and J by 6 bases, with 13 bases between. Germline CDR1 is MNHNS and CDR2 is SASEGT. CDR3 bases: TGTGCCAGCAGTGAAAACGGGGGAGTCAAGACCCAGTACTTC. Translated: CASSENGGVKTQYF.

The V call is TRBV10-1, the J call TRBJ2-5; TRBD2 agrees at 9 bases. This CDR3 is 16 amino acids long. Germline trimming cut 2 bases from V and 4 bases from J; bases unmatched to any gene: 8. Germline CDR1 WNHNN, CDR2 SYGVQD (reference sequence). CDR3 DNA sequence: TGCGCCAGCAGTGAGATGTCCCTAGCGGGGATAGAGACCCAGTACTTC. Translation: CASSEMSLAGIETQYF.

The chain has TRBV7-9 and TRBJ1-4; perhaps TRBD1 as D (5 bases). This CDR3 contains 17 residues. Trimming stripped 1 base from V and 5 bases from J, with 17 bases between. Germline values: CDR1 SEHNR, CDR2 FQNEAQ (reference sequence). Written as DNA, the CDR3 is TGTGCCAGCAGCTTAGATGGGGGGACGGATCTAAATGAAAAACTGTTTTTT. It specifies CASSLDGGTDLNEKLFF.

The rearrangement joins TRBV7-9 to TRBJ2-3; the D is unclear. The CDR3 is 14 residues long. Germline CDR1 reads SEHNR; CDR2 reads FQNEAQ (reference sequence). With 3 bases removed from V and 2 bases from J, the gap between germline ends came to 9 bases. CDR3 amino acids: CASSLWLNTDTQYF. The CDR3 DNA is TGTGCCAGCAGCTTGTGGCTCAACACAGATACGCAGTATTTT.